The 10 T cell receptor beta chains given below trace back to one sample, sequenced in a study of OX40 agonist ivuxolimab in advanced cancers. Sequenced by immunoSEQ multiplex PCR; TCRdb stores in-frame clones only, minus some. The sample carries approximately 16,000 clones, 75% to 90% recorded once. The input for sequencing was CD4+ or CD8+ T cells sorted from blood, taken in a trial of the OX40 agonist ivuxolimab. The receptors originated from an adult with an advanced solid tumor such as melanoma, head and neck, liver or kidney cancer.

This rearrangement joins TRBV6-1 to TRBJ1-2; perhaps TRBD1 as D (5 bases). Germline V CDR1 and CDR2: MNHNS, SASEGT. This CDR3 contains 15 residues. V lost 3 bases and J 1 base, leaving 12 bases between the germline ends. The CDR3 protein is CASSEAGHLNYGYTF. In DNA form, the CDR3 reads TGTGCCAGCAGTGAGGCAGGACACCTTAACTATGGCTACACCTTC.

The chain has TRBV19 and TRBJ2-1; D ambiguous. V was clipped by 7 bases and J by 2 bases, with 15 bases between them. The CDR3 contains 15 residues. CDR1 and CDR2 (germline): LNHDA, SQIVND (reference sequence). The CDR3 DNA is TGTGCCAGTACCTCTTCCCTCGGAGCCTACAATGAGCAGTTCTTC. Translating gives CASTSSLGAYNEQFF.

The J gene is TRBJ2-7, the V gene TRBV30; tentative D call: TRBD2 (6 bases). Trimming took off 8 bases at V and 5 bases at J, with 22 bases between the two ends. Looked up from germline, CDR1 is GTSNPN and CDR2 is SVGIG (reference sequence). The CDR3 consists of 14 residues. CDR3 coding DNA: TGTGCCGGAAGTGCGGGAACCTTGTCCCACGAGCAGTACTTC. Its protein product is CAGSAGTLSHEQYF.

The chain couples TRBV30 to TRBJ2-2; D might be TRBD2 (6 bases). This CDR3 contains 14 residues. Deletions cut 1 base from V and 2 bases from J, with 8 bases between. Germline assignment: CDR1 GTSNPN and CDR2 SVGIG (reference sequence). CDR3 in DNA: TGTGCCTGGAGTGGGGGACTCAACACCGGGGAGCTGTTTTTT. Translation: CAWSGGLNTGELFF.

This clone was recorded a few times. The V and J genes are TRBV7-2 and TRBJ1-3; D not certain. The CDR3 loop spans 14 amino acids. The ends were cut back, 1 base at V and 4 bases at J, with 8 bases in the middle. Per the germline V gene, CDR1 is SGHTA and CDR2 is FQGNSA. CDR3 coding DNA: TGTGCCAGCAGCTTAGATGTGTACGGAAACACCATATATTTT. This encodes CASSLDVYGNTIYF.

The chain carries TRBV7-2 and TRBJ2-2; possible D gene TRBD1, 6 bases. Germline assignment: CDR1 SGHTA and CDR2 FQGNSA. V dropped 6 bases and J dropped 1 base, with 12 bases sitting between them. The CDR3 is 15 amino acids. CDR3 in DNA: TGTGCCAGCAGGGTTGGGGGACAGAACACCGGGGAGCTGTTTTTT. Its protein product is CASRVGGQNTGELFF.

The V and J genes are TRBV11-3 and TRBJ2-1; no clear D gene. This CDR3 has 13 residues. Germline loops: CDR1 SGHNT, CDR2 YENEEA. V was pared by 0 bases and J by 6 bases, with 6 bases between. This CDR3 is CASSLDSLNEQFF. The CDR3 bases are TGTGCCAGCAGCTTAGATTCCCTCAATGAGCAGTTCTTC.

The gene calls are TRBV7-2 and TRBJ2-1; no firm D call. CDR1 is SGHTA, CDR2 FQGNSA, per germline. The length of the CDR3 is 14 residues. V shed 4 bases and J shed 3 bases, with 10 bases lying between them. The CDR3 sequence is CASSSERSYNEQFF. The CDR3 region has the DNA TGTGCCAGCAGCTCGGAGCGTAGCTACAATGAGCAGTTCTTC.

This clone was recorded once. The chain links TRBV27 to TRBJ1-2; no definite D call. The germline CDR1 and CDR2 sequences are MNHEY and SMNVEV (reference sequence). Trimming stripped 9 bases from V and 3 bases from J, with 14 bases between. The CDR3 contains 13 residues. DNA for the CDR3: TGTGCCAGTAGGGCTGCTACCCACTATGGCTACACCTTC. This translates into CASRAATHYGYTF.

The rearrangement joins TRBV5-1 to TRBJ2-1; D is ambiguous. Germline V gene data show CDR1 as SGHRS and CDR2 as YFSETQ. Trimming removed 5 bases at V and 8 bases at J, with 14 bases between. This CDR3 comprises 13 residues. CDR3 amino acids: CASRNAGDHEQFF. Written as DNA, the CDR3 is TGCGCCAGCAGGAATGCCGGAGACCATGAGCAGTTCTTC.